This TCR beta chain is from a study of identical twins. General study findings and limits: The degree of excess twin sharing was weaker in beta out-of-frame sequences. The abundant beta clonotypes from cord blood had fewer insertions, and memory repertoires had none of this.

This clonotype was counted only a few times. Its antigen is not identified. V dropped 5 bases and J dropped 10 bases, with 21 bases sitting between them. Per germline, CDR1 SGHAT and CDR2 FQNNGV. The CDR3 spans 15 residues. TCRdb re-derived calls from the 5' RACE reads in MiXCR, one entry per CDR3 protein. Of nearly 200,000 distinct CDR3 sequences detected, about a sixth appear once; the ten largest clones hold 40%. These same records also appear under a second study, on T cells expressing NK-cell markers. That work states: An anti-gamma-delta TCR antibody restricted sorting to alpha-beta TCR T cells in several experiments.

The clonotype comes from a woman in her late teens or twenties in good health. The material sequenced was CD8+ T cells sorted from blood. The chain is built from TRBV11-2 and TRBJ2-1; no reliable D call. The CDR3 nucleotides read TGTGCCAGCAGCCTATACGGGCTTCTCCTTCAAGAGCAGTTCTTC. This gives the protein CASSLYGLLLQEQFF. The complete variable domain, with remaining parts taken from reference TRBV11-2 and TRBJ2-1, reads EAGVAQSPRYKIIEKRQSVAFWCNPISGHATLYWYQQILGQGPKLLIQFQNNGVVDDSQLPKDRFSAERLKGVDSTLKIQPAKLEDSAVYLCASSLYGLLLQEQFFGPGTRLTVL.